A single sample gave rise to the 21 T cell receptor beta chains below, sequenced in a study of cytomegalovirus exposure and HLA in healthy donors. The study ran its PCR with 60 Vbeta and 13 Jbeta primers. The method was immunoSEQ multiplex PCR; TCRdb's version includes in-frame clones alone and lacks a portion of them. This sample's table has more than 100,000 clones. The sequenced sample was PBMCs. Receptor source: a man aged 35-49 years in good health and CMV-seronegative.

The CDR3 loop is CASMFTGLNYGYTF. For the CDR3, the DNA is TGTGCCAGCATGTTCACTGGACTTAACTATGGCTACACCTTC. This chain uses TRBV2 with TRBJ1-2; unclear D gene. V was cut by 7 bases and J by 1 base, with 13 bases left in between. CDR3 length: 14 residues. CDR1 and CDR2 from the germline V gene are SNHLY and FYNNEI.

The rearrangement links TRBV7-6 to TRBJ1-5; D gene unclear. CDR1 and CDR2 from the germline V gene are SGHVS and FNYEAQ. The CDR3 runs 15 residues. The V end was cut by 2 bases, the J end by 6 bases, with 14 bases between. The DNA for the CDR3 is TGTGCCAGCAGCTTATACCGGGATGGTACTCAGCCCCAGCATTTT. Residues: CASSLYRDGTQPQHF.

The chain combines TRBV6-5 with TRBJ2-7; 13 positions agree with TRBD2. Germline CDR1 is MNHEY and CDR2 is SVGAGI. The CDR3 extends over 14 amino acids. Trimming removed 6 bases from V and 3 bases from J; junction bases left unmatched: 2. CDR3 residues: CASSGLAGDYEQYF. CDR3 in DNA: TGTGCCAGCAGCGGACTAGCGGGGGACTACGAGCAGTACTTC.

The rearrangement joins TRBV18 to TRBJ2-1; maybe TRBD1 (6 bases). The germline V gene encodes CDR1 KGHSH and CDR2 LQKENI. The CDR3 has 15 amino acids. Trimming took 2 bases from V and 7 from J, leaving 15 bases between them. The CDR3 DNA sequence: TGTGCCAGCTCACCAGTTTCAGGGGATGTAAATGAGCAGTTCTTC. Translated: CASSPVSGDVNEQFF.

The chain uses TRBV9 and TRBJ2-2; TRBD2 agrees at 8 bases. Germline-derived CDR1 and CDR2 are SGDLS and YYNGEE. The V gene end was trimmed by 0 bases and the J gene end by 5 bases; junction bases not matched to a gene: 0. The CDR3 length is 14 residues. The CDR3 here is CASSVASGTGELFF. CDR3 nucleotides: TGTGCCAGCAGCGTAGCTAGCGGGACCGGGGAGCTGTTTTTT.

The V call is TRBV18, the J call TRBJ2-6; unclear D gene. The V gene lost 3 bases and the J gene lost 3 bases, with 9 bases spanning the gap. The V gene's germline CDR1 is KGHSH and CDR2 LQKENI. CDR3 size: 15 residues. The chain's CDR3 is CASSPPGIGANVLTF. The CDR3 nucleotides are TGTGCCAGCTCACCCCCAGGTATTGGGGCCAACGTCCTGACTTTC.

Here the CDR3 DNA reads TGTGCCAGCAGCTTAAGCGGGCGGGAAGGATCAGATACGCAGTATTTT. Amino acid sequence: CASSLSGREGSDTQYF. The chain couples TRBV6-4 to TRBJ2-3; weak D call: TRBD2 (6 bases). This CDR3 is built from 16 residues. Trimming took 6 bases from V and 4 from J, leaving 20 bases between them. CDR1 and CDR2 from the germline V gene are MRHNA and SNTAGT.

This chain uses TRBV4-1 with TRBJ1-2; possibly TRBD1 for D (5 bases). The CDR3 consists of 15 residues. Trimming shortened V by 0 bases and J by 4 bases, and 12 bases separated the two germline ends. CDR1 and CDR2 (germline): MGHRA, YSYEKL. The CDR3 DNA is TGCGCCAGCAGCCAAGATCATGGGGGGACCTATGGCTACACCTTC. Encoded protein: CASSQDHGGTYGYTF.

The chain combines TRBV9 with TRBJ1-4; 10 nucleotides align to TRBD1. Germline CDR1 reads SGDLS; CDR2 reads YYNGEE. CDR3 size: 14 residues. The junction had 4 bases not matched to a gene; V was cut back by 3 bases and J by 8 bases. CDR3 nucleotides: TGTGCCAGCAGCGGGGGACAGGGGAGCGAAAAACTGTTTTTT. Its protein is CASSGGQGSEKLFF.

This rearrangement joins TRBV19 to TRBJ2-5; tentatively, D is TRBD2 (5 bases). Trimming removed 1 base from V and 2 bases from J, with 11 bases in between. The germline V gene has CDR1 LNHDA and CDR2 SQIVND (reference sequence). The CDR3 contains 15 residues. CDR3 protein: CASSIVSGKQETQYF. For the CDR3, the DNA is TGTGCCAGTAGTATAGTTTCGGGGAAACAAGAGACCCAGTACTTC.

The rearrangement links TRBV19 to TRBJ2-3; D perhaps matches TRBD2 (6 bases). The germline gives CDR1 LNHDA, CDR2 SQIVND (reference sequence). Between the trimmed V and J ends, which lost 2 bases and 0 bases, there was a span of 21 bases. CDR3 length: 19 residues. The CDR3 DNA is TGTGCCAGTAGTATAAGGGGACTTCATTTCAGCTCTAGCACAGATACGCAGTATTTT. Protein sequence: CASSIRGLHFSSSTDTQYF.

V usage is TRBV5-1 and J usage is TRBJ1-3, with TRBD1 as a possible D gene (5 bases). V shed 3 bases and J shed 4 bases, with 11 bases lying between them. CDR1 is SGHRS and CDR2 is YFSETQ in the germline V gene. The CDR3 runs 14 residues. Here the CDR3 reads CASSSQGEGNTIYF. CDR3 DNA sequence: TGCGCCAGCAGCTCCCAGGGTGAGGGAAACACCATATATTTT.

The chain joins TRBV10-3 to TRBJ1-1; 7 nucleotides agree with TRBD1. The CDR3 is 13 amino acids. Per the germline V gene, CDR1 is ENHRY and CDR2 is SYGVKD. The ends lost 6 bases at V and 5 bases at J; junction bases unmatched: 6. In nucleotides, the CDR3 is TGTGCCATCAGGGACACAGGGGAGACTGAAGCTTTCTTT. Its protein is CAIRDTGETEAFF.

CDR3 amino acids: CASSVGTARQETQYF. The DNA for the CDR3 is TGTGCCAGCAGCGTCGGGACAGCAAGACAAGAGACCCAGTACTTC. This chain uses TRBV5-4 with TRBJ2-5; 7 nucleotides line up with TRBD1. The CDR3 covers 15 residues. Losses at the gene ends were 4 bases for V and 2 bases for J; bases not matched to a gene: 8. Looked up from germline, CDR1 is SGHNT and CDR2 is YYREEE (reference sequence). Combining the CDR3 with reference TRBV5-4 and TRBJ2-5 gives the whole variable domain ETGVTQSPTHLIKTRGQQVTLRCSSQSGHNTVSWYQQALGQGPQFIFQYYREEENGRGNFPPRFSGLQFPNYSSELNVNALELDDSALYLCASSVGTARQETQYFGPGTRLLVL.

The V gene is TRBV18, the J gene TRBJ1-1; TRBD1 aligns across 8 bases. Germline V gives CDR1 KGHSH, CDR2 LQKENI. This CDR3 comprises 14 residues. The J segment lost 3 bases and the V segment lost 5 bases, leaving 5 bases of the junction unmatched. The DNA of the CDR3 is TGTGCCAGCTCAGCCACGACAGGGGACACTGAAGCTTTCTTT. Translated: CASSATTGDTEAFF.

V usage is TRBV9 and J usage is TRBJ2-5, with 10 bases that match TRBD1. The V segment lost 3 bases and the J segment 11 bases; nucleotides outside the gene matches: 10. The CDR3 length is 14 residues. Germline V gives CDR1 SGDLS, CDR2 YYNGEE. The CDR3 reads CASSGRQGAKEQYF. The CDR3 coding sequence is TGTGCCAGCAGCGGACGACAGGGGGCTAAGGAGCAGTACTTC.

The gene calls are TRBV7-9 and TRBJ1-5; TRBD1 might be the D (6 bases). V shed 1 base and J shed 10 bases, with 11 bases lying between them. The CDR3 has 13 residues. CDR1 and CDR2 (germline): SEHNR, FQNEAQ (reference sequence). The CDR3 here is CASSLEGTNPQHF. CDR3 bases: TGTGCCAGCAGCTTAGAAGGGACAAACCCCCAGCATTTT.

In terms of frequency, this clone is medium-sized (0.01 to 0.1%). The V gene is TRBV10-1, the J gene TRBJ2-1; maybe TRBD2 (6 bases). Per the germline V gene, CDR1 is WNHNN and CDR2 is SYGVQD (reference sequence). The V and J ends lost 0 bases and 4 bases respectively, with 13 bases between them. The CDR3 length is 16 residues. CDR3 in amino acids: CASSESSGDGYNEQFF. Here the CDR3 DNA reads TGCGCCAGCAGTGAGTCTAGCGGAGATGGGTACAATGAGCAGTTCTTC.

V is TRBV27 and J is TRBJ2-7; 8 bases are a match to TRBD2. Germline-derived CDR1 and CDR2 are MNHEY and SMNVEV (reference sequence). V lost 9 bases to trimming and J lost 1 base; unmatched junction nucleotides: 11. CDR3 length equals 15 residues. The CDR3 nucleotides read TGTGCCAGTCCCGGGAGGGACTCCGGATCCTACGAGCAGTACTTC. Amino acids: CASPGRDSGSYEQYF.

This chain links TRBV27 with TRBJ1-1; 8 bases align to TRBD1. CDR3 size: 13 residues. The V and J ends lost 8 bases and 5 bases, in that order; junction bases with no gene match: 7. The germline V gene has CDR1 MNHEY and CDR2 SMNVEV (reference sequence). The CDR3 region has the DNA TGTGCCAGCCAGGACAGGGCGGGAACTGAAGCTTTCTTT. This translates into CASQDRAGTEAFF.

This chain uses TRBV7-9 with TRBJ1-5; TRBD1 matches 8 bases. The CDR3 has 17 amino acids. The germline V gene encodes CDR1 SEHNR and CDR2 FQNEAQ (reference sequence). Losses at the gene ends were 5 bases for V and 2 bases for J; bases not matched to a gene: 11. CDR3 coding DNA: TGTGCCAGCAGCCGACTTGACAGGGGAATCGGCAATCAGCCCCAGCATTTT. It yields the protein CASSRLDRGIGNQPQHF.